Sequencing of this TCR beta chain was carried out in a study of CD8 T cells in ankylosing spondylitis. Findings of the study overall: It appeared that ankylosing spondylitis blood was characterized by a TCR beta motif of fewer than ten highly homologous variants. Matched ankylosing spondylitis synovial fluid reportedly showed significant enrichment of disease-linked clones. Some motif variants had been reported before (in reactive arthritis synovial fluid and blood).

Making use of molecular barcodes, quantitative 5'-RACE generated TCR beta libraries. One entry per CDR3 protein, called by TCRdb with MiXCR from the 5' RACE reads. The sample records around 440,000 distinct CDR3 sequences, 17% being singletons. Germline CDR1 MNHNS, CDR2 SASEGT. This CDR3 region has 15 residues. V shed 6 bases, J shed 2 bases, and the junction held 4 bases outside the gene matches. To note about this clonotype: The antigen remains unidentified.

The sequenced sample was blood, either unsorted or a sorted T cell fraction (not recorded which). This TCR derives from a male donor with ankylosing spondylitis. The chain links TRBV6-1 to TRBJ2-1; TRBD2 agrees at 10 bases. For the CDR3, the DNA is TGTGCCAGCAGCCCACTAGCGGGGCCCTACAATGAGCAGTTCTTC. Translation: CASSPLAGPYNEQFF.